This T cell receptor beta chain emerged from a study of beta chain features in type 1 diabetes. Study outcomes and limitations: TCRB CDR3s were moderately but significantly shorter in Type 1 diabetes patients in all four CD4+ subsets. Naive, central memory and Treg TCRB repertoires seemed to resemble each other more closely in patients than they did in healthy donors.

A word on this clone: The antigen remains unidentified.

The isolated RNA, all of it, was reverse transcribed, so expressed TCRB transcripts were what got sequenced. Measured with immunoSEQ multiplex PCR; TCRdb has only the in-frame clones, and not every one. The sample shows about 660,000 clones, roughly an eighth of them seen only once. Donors contributed one heparinised blood draw apiece, averaging about 116 mL. Populations obtained by sorting all exceeded 95% purity. This clonotype was sampled from a man between 18 and 35 years old with type 1 diabetes. Source material: naive CD4+ T cells from blood.

CDR3 coding DNA: TGTGCCAGTGCAGGGGGTCGTAAAGAGACCCAGTACTTC. It codes for CASAGGRKETQYF. The gene calls are TRBV19 and TRBJ2-5, with 7 bases aligning to TRBD1. J gave up 3 bases and V 8 bases, and 6 bases lay outside the gene matches. CDR1 is LNHDA, CDR2 SQIVND, per germline (reference sequence). The CDR3 loop spans 13 amino acids.